These 21 T cell receptor beta chains originate from one sample sequenced in a study of OX40 agonist ivuxolimab in advanced cancers. Clones were read by immunoSEQ multiplex PCR, and TCRdb kept only the in-frame ones, dropping some. The sample yields under 80,000 clones, 88% seen once. The material was CD4+ or CD8+ T cells sorted from blood, obtained in a trial of the OX40 agonist ivuxolimab. Receptor source: an adult with an advanced solid tumor such as melanoma, head and neck, liver or kidney cancer.

This clone was counted once. The J gene is TRBJ2-1, the V gene TRBV18; D tentatively reads TRBD1 or TRBD2 (5 bases each). Trimming pared 3 bases from V and 4 bases from J, leaving 13 bases between. The V gene's germline CDR1 is KGHSH and CDR2 LQKENI. The CDR3 has 15 residues. The CDR3 loop is CASSPPGLRYNEQFF. CDR3 nucleotide sequence: TGTGCCAGCTCACCCCCGGGGCTCAGATACAATGAGCAGTTCTTC.

The genes are TRBV30 and TRBJ1-4; 8 nucleotides line up with TRBD1. The CDR3 is 14 residues long. With V trimmed by 2 bases and J by 8 bases, 7 bases remained unmatched. Germline values: CDR1 GTSNPN, CDR2 SVGIG (reference sequence). The CDR3: CAWSRQGAYEKLFF. DNA for the CDR3: TGTGCCTGGAGTCGCCAGGGGGCATACGAAAAACTGTTTTTT.

This clone was counted only a few times. The chain links TRBV27 to TRBJ2-7; a possible D gene is TRBD1 (5 bases). Trimming took off 2 bases at V and 4 bases at J, with 12 bases between the two ends. Germline-derived CDR1 and CDR2 are MNHEY and SMNVEV (reference sequence). CDR3 length equals 14 residues. The CDR3 bases are TGTGCCAGCAGTTTAGCAGGGAAGCCGTACGAGCAGTACTTC. Amino acids: CASSLAGKPYEQYF.

The chain links TRBV19 to TRBJ1-2; D may be TRBD1 (6 bases). From germline, CDR1 is LNHDA and CDR2 SQIVND (reference sequence). V lost 5 bases and J lost 0, with 19 bases in between. The length of the CDR3 is 17 residues. CDR3 in amino acids: CASSDLDSLTANYGYTF. DNA for the CDR3: TGTGCCAGTAGTGACCTGGACAGTTTGACAGCTAACTATGGCTACACCTTC. Together with reference TRBV19 and TRBJ1-2, the CDR3 gives the full variable domain: DGGITQSPKYLFRKEGQNVTLSCEQNLNHDAMYWYRQDPGQGLRLIYYSQIVNDFQKGDIAEGYSVSREKKESFPLTVTSAQKNPTAFYLCASSDLDSLTANYGYTFGSGTRLTVV.

The chain has TRBV9 and TRBJ2-1; 12 bases match TRBD2. Germline values: CDR1 SGDLS, CDR2 YYNGEE. The CDR3 is 15 residues long. V lost 2 bases, J lost 10 bases, and 7 bases stayed unmatched. The CDR3 sequence is CASSVTTSGSGEQFF. CDR3 sequence (DNA): TGTGCCAGCAGCGTTACGACTAGCGGGAGTGGCGAGCAGTTCTTC.

This clone was found once. The chain employs TRBV7-9 and TRBJ2-7; 9 bases map to TRBD2. Germline CDR1 SEHNR, CDR2 FQNEAQ (reference sequence). Trimming at V came to 5 bases and at J to 3 bases, leaving 17 bases not matched to a gene. The length of the CDR3 is 18 residues. Here the CDR3 reads CASSQSGFSGGRNYEQYF. CDR3 nucleotides: TGTGCCAGCAGCCAATCGGGTTTCAGCGGGGGGCGAAACTACGAGCAGTACTTC.

The chain links TRBV5-1 to TRBJ2-1, with TRBD2 identical over 11 bases. Germline V CDR1 and CDR2: SGHRS, YFSETQ. V lost 3 bases and J lost 3; bases outside the gene matches: 5. This CDR3 is 16 amino acids long. This chain's CDR3 is CASSSNSGGVYNEQFF. The CDR3 DNA is TGCGCCAGCAGCTCCAATAGCGGGGGGGTCTACAATGAGCAGTTCTTC.

This clone came up a few times. The rearrangement uses TRBV4-1 and TRBJ1-1, with D uncertain. Trimming took 3 bases from V and 6 from J, leaving 20 bases between them. The CDR3 is 16 amino acids. Germline CDR1 MGHRA, CDR2 YSYEKL. In DNA, the CDR3 is TGCGCCAGCAGCCAGACCCGGGGAGGTACTGGGGCTGAAGCTTTCTTT. Translating gives CASSQTRGGTGAEAFF.

This clone was counted a single time. The V call is TRBV10-3, the J call TRBJ2-3, with TRBD2 matching over 7 bases. V lost 5 bases, J lost 0 bases, and 5 bases stayed unmatched. Germline CDR1 and CDR2: ENHRY and SYGVKD. The CDR3 loop spans 15 amino acids. The chain's CDR3 is CAISSLAGSTDTQYF. CDR3 nucleotides: TGTGCCATCAGTTCTTTAGCGGGTAGCACAGATACGCAGTATTTT.

The V and J genes are TRBV7-6 and TRBJ2-1; D remains ambiguous. Looked up from germline, CDR1 is SGHVS and CDR2 is FNYEAQ. V lost 1 base and J 5 bases, leaving 6 bases between the germline ends. The CDR3 is 13 residues long. The CDR3, as DNA: TGTGCCAGCAGCTTAGTGTCTAACAATGAGCAGTTCTTC. This encodes CASSLVSNNEQFF.

The chain employs TRBV28 and TRBJ2-7, with 10 bases identical to TRBD1. The ends lost 0 bases at V and 3 bases at J; junction bases unmatched: 2. The CDR3 has 15 residues. Germline CDR1 and CDR2: MDHEN and SYDVKM. The CDR3, as DNA: TGTGCCAGCAGTTTATGGGGGACAGGGGACTACGAGCAGTACTTC. Translating it yields CASSLWGTGDYEQYF.

The chain employs TRBV11-3 and TRBJ2-1; 9 bases match TRBD2. The CDR3 runs to 16 residues. The junction had 6 bases not matched to a gene; V was cut back by 2 bases and J by 4 bases. Germline V CDR1 and CDR2: SGHNT, YENEEA. CDR3 bases: TGTGCCAGCAGCTTAAGGCCCGGACTAGCGTACAATGAGCAGTTCTTC. Amino acid sequence: CASSLRPGLAYNEQFF.

The gene calls are TRBV30 and TRBJ1-2; maybe TRBD1 (5 bases). Germline values: CDR1 GTSNPN, CDR2 SVGIG (reference sequence). CDR3 length equals 13 residues. The V gene lost 4 bases and the J gene lost 8 bases, with 17 bases spanning the gap. CDR3 nucleotides: TGTGCCTGGACGAAAGGGACCCTCCGGGGCTACACCTTC. Its protein product is CAWTKGTLRGYTF.

The chain couples TRBV5-1 to TRBJ2-7; D unresolved. The V gene lost 2 bases and the J gene lost 3 bases, with 9 bases spanning the gap. The CDR3 sequence is 13 residues long. Germline CDR1 reads SGHRS; CDR2 reads YFSETQ. The CDR3 DNA sequence: TGCGCCAGCAGCTTAAGACAAGGCTACGAGCAGTACTTC. It codes for CASSLRQGYEQYF. Supplemented by reference TRBV5-1 and TRBJ2-7, the full variable domain reads KAGVTQTPRYLIKTRGQQVTLSCSPISGHRSVSWYQQTPGQGLQFLFEYFSETQRNKGNFPGRFSGRQFSNSRSEMNVSTLELGDSALYLCASSLRQGYEQYFGPGTRLTVT.

The chain recombines TRBV2 with TRBJ2-5; 9 bases align to TRBD1. Germline CDR1 and CDR2: SNHLY and FYNNEI. V gave up 2 bases and J gave up 5 bases; unmatched junction bases: 6. The CDR3 runs to 15 residues. The CDR3 here is CASSETTGGWETQYF. As DNA, the CDR3 is TGTGCCAGCAGTGAAACGACAGGGGGTTGGGAGACCCAGTACTTC. Looking up the rest from reference TRBV2 and TRBJ2-5 gives the full variable domain: EPEVTQTPSHQVTQMGQEVILRCVPISNHLYFYWYRQILGQKVEFLVSFYNNEISEKSEIFDDQFSVERPDGSNFTLKIRSTKLEDSAMYFCASSETTGGWETQYFGPGTRLLVL.

As DNA, the CDR3 is TGTGCCAGCTCACCCCCTGCGCGGGGGGGCCGTGGTGAGCAGTTCTTC. Translation: CASSPPARGGRGEQFF. The chain uses TRBV18 and TRBJ2-1, with 9 nucleotides matching TRBD2. J was trimmed by 9 bases and V by 3 bases; bases with no gene match: 12. Per the germline V gene, CDR1 is KGHSH and CDR2 is LQKENI. This CDR3 region has 16 residues. The complete variable domain, with remaining parts taken from reference TRBV18 and TRBJ2-1, reads NAGVMQNPRHLVRRRGQEARLRCSPMKGHSHVYWYRQLPEEGLKFMVYLQKENIIDESGMPKERFSAEFPKEGPSILRIQQVVRGDSAAYFCASSPPARGGRGEQFFGPGTRLTVL.

This clone appeared once. The chain uses TRBV5-1 and TRBJ2-7; TRBD1 is a possible D gene (5 bases). Trimming shortened V by 0 bases and J by 5 bases, and 12 bases separated the two germline ends. Germline CDR1 SGHRS, CDR2 YFSETQ. CDR3 length equals 14 residues. The DNA of the CDR3 is TGCGCCAGCAGCTTGGGTCTCCAGGGTGACGAGCAGTACTTC. It specifies CASSLGLQGDEQYF. The full variable domain, with the rest looked up from reference TRBV5-1 and TRBJ2-7, is KAGVTQTPRYLIKTRGQQVTLSCSPISGHRSVSWYQQTPGQGLQFLFEYFSETQRNKGNFPGRFSGRQFSNSRSEMNVSTLELGDSALYLCASSLGLQGDEQYFGPGTRLTVT.

V usage is TRBV11-2 and J usage is TRBJ2-7; D may be TRBD2 (5 bases). Trimming took 0 bases from V and 4 from J, leaving 13 bases between them. The length of the CDR3 is 15 residues. Germline CDR1 is SGHAT and CDR2 is FQNNGV. In nucleotides, the CDR3 is TGTGCCAGCAGCTTAGATCCGGGAACCCTATACGAGCAGTACTTC. This codes for CASSLDPGTLYEQYF.

Written as DNA, the CDR3 is TGTGCCAGTAGTATCGGAACGCCTCGGGGCACTGAAGCTTTCTTT. Translation: CASSIGTPRGTEAFF. The chain combines TRBV19 with TRBJ1-1; D unclear. V was clipped by 3 bases and J by 4 bases, with 15 bases between them. The germline V gene has CDR1 LNHDA and CDR2 SQIVND (reference sequence). CDR3 size: 15 residues.

In DNA, the CDR3 is TGTGCCAGCAGCGGGGGACCCACAGATACGCAGTATTTT. Its protein product is CASSGGPTDTQYF. The chain couples TRBV9 to TRBJ2-3, with D perhaps given as TRBD1 or TRBD2 (5 bases each). CDR3 size: 13 residues. Germline V gives CDR1 SGDLS, CDR2 YYNGEE. V was clipped by 3 bases and J by 2 bases, with 7 bases between them.

The J gene is TRBJ1-4, the V gene TRBV7-2; the D is unclear. Germline CDR1 reads SGHTA; CDR2 reads FQGNSA. The V end lost 1 base, the J end lost 1 base, and 7 bases lay between the germline ends. The CDR3 runs 15 residues. The CDR3 region has the DNA TGTGCCAGCAGCTTAGAGGGTGTAACTAATGAAAAACTGTTTTTT. The encoded protein is CASSLEGVTNEKLFF.